This TCR beta chain was documented in a study of CD8 T cells in ankylosing spondylitis. The CDR3 length is 15 residues. Trimming cost V 4 bases and J 1 base; bases outside gene matches: 8. Per the germline V gene, CDR1 is DFQATT and CDR2 is SNEGSKA (reference sequence). This clonotype was picked up many times. The antigen remains undetermined. General study points: Past studies reported some motif variants in reactive arthritis synovial fluid and blood. Matched synovial fluid from ankylosing spondylitis patients was reported to be enriched for disease-linked clones.

Quantitative barcoded 5'-RACE was used to prepare TCR beta libraries. TCRdb re-analysed the 5' RACE reads in MiXCR, keeping a single row per CDR3 protein. The repertoire holds about 160,000 distinct CDR3 sequences, with around 20% as singletons. The TCR was taken from a male donor with ankylosing spondylitis or in good health (not recorded which). Sequencing was done on a sample of blood, either unsorted or a sorted T cell fraction (not recorded which). V gene TRBV20-1 combines with J gene TRBJ2-3; TRBD2 aligns across 7 bases. The DNA for the CDR3 is TGCAGTGCTATAGCGCTAGCGGAAGGCACAGATACGCAGTATTTT. Residues: CSAIALAEGTDTQYF.